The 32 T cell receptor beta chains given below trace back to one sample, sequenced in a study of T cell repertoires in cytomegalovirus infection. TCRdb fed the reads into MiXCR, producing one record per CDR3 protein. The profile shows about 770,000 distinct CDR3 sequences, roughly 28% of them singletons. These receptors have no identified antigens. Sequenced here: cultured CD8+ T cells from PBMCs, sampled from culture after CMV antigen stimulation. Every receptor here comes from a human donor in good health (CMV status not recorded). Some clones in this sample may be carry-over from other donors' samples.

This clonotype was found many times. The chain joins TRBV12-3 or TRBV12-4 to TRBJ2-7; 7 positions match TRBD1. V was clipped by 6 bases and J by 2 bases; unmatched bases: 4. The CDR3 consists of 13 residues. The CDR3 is CASSNQGAYEQYV. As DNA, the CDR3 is TGTGCCAGCAGCAACCAGGGGGCCTACGAGCAGTACGTC.

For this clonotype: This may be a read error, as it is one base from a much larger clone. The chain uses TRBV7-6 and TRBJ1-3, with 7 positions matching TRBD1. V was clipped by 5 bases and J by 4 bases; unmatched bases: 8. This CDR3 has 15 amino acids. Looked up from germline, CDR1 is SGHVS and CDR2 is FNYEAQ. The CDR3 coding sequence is TGTGCCAGCAGCGCTGGGACAGAAGGAGGAAACACCATATATTTT. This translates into CASSAGTEGGNTIYF.

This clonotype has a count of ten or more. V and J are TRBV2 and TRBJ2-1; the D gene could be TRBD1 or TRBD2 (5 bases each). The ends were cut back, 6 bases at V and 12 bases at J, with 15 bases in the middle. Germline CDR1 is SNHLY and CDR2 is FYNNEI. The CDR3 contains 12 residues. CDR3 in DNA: TGTGCCAGCAGCAATAGTGGGGCGGGGCAGTTCTTC. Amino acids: CASSNSGAGQFF. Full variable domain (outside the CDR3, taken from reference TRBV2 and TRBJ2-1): EPEVTQTPSHQVTQMGQEVILRCVPISNHLYFYWYRQILGQKVEFLVSFYNNEISEKSEIFDDQFSVERPDGSNFTLKIRSTKLEDSAMYFCASSNSGAGQFFGPGTRLTVL.

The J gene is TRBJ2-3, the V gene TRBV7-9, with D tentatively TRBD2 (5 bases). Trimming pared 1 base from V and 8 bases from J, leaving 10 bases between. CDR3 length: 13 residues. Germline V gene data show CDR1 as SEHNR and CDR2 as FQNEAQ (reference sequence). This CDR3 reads CASSLEGGSTQYF. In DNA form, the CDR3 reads TGTGCCAGCAGCTTAGAGGGTGGGAGTACGCAGTATTTT.

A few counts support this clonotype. The CDR3 DNA reads as TGTGCCAGCAGTTACTCGGAGAAGGAACTAGGCAATCAGCCCCAGCATTTT. Amino acid sequence: CASSYSEKELGNQPQHF. J is TRBJ1-5 and V is TRBV6-2 or TRBV6-3, with no clear D. Trimming shortened V by 0 bases and J by 2 bases, and 14 bases separated the two germline ends. The CDR3 runs to 17 residues. From germline, CDR1 is MNHEY and CDR2 SVGEGT.

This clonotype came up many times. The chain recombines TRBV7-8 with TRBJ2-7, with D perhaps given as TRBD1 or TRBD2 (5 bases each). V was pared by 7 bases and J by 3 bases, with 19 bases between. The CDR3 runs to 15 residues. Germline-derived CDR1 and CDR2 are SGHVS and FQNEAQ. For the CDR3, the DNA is TGTGCCAGCACCTCATACCGGGGCCAGGACTACGAGCAGTACTTC. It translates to CASTSYRGQDYEQYF.

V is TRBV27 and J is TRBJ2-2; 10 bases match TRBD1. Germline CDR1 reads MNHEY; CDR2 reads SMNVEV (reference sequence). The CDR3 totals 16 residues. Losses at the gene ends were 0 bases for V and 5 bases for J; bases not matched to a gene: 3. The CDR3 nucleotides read TGTGCCAGCAGTTTATCGGGACAGGGGTCGACCGGGGAGCTGTTTTTT. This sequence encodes CASSLSGQGSTGELFF.

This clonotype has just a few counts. CDR3 coding DNA: TGTGCCAGCAGCCAGCTTGGACAGGGGGCTGACGAGCAGTACTTC. This encodes CASSQLGQGADEQYF. V is TRBV3-1 and J is TRBJ2-7; 11 bases match TRBD1. Germline values: CDR1 LGHDT, CDR2 YNNKEL (reference sequence). The ends lost 3 bases at V and 5 bases at J; junction bases unmatched: 6. The CDR3 extends over 15 amino acids.

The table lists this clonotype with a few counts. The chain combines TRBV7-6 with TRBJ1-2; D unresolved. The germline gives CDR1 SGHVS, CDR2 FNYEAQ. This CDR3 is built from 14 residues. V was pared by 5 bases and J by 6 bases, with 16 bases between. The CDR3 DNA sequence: TGTGCCAGCAGCCCTGGTTTTTCCTCGGATGGCTACACCTTC. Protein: CASSPGFSSDGYTF.

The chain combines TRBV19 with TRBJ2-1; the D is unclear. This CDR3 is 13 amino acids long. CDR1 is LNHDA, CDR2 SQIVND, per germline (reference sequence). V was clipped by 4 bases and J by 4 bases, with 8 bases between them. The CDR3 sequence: CASSKAEYNEQFF. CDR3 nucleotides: TGTGCCAGTAGTAAGGCAGAATACAATGAGCAGTTCTTC. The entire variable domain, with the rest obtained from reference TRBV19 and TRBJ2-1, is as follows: DGGITQSPKYLFRKEGQNVTLSCEQNLNHDAMYWYRQDPGQGLRLIYYSQIVNDFQKGDIAEGYSVSREKKESFPLTVTSAQKNPTAFYLCASSKAEYNEQFFGPGTRLTVL.

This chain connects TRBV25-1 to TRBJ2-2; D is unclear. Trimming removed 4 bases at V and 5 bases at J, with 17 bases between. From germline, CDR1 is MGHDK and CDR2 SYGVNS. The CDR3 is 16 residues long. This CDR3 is CASSAEYYEETGELFF. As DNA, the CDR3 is TGTGCCAGCAGTGCAGAATATTACGAGGAAACCGGGGAGCTGTTTTTT.

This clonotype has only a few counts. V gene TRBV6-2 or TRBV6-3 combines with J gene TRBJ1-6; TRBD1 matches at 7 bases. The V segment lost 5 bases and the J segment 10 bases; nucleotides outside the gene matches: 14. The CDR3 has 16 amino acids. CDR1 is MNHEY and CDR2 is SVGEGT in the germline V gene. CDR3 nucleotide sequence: TGTGCCAGCAGTCCCCGCCGGGACAGTAATTCCTCACCCCTCCACTTT. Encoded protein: CASSPRRDSNSSPLHF.

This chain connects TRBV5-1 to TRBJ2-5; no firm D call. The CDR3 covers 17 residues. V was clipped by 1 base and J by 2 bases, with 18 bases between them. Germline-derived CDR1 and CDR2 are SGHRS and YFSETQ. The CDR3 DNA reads TGCGCCAGCAGCTTGTTTGGAATTTCGAATTTACAAGAGACCCAGTACTTC. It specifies CASSLFGISNLQETQYF.

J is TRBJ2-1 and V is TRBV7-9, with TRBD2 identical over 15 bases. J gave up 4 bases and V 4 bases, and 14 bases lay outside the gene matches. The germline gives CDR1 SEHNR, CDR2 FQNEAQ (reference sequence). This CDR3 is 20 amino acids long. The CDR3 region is CASSSFQGLAGGPGYNEQFF. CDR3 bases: TGTGCCAGCAGCTCTTTTCAAGGACTAGCGGGGGGGCCTGGGTACAATGAGCAGTTCTTC.

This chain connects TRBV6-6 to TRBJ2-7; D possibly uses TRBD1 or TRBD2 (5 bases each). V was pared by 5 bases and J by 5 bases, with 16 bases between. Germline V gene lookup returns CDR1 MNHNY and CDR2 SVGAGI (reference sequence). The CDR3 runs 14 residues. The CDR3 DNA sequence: TGTGCCAGCAGTCTGGGACGGGTTATTGACGAGCAGTACTTC. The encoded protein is CASSLGRVIDEQYF.

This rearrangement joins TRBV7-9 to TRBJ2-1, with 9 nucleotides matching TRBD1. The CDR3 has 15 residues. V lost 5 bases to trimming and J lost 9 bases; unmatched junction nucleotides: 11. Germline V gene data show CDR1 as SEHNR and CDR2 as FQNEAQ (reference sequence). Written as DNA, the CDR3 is TGTGCCAGCAGCCCCCGCGGGACAGGGCTTTCTGAGCAGTTCTTC. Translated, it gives CASSPRGTGLSEQFF.

The CDR3 sequence is CASPRQDSGNTIYF. The DNA for the CDR3 is TGTGCCAGCCCACGGCAGGATTCTGGAAACACCATATATTTT. This chain joins TRBV7-9 and TRBJ1-3; no reliable D call. The CDR3 extends over 14 amino acids. Between the trimmed V and J ends, which lost 8 bases and 1 base, there was a span of 12 bases. In germline, CDR1 is SEHNR, CDR2 FQNEAQ (reference sequence).

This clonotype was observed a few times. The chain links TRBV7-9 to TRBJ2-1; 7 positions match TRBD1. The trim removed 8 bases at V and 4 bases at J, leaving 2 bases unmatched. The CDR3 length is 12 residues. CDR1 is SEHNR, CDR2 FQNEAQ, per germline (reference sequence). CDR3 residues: CASLGQYNEQFF. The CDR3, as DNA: TGTGCCAGCCTGGGACAGTACAATGAGCAGTTCTTC.

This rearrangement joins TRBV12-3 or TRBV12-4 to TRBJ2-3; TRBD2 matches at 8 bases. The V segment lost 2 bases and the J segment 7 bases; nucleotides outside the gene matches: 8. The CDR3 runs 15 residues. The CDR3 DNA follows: TGTGCCAGCAGTTTACGGGGGGGGGGCGTGAATACGCAGTATTTT. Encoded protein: CASSLRGGGVNTQYF.

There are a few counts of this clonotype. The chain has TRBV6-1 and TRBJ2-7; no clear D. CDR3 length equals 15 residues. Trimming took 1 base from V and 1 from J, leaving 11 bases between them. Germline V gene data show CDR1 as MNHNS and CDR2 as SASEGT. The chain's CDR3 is CASSEVEHMSYEQYF. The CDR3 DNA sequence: TGTGCCAGCAGTGAAGTTGAACATATGTCCTACGAGCAGTACTTC.

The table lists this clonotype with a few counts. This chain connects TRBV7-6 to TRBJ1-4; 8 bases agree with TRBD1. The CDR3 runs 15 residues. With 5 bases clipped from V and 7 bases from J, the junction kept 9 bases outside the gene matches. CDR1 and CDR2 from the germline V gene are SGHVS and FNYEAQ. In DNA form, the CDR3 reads TGTGCCAGCAGCCCAGCCGGACAGGGAGGTGAAAAACTGTTTTTT. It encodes CASSPAGQGGEKLFF.

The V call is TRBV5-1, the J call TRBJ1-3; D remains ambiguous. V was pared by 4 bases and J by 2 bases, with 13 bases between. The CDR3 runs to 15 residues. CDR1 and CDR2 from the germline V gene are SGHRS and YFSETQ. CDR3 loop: CASSQGWVPGNTIYF. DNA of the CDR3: TGCGCCAGCAGCCAAGGGTGGGTTCCTGGAAACACCATATATTTT.

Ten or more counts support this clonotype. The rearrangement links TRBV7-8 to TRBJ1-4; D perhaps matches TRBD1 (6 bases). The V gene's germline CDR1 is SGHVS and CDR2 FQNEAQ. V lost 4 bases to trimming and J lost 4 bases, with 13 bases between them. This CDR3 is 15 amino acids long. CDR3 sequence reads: CASSSRQALNEKLFF. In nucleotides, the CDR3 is TGTGCCAGCAGCTCCCGACAGGCGCTTAATGAAAAACTGTTTTTT.

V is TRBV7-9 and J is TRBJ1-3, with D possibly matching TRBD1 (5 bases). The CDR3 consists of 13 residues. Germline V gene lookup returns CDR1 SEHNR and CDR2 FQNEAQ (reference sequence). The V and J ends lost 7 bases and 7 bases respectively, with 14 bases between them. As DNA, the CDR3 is TGTGCCAGCAACTCGGGGGAGTCCAACACCATATATTTT. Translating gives CASNSGESNTIYF. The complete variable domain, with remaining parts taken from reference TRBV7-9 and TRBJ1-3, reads DTGVSQNPRHKITKRGQNVTFRCDPISEHNRLYWYRQTLGQGPEFLTYFQNEAQLEKSRLLSDRFSAERPKGSFSTLEIQRTEQGDSAMYLCASNSGESNTIYFGEGSWLTVV.

CDR3 nucleotide sequence: TGTGCCAGTAGTTCAACCAAAAATGGACAGAACTATGGCTACACCTTC. Its translation is CASSSTKNGQNYGYTF. This chain connects TRBV19 to TRBJ1-2, with D perhaps matching TRBD1 (6 bases). This CDR3 is built from 16 residues. Trimming shortened V by 5 bases and J by 2 bases, and 18 bases separated the two germline ends. CDR1 and CDR2 from the germline V gene are LNHDA and SQIVND (reference sequence).

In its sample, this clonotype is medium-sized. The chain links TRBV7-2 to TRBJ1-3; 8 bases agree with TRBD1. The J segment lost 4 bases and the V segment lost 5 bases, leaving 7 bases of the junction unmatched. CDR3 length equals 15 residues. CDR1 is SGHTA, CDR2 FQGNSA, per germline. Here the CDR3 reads CASSTFQGAGNTIYF. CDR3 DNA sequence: TGTGCCAGCAGCACTTTTCAGGGGGCGGGAAACACCATATATTTT.

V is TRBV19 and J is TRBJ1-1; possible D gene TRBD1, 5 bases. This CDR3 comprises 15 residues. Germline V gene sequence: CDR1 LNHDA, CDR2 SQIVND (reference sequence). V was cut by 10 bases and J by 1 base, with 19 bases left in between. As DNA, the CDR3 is TGTGCCAACCCTGTTCCCCGGGGGGGGAACACTGAAGCTTTCTTT. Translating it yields CANPVPRGGNTEAFF.

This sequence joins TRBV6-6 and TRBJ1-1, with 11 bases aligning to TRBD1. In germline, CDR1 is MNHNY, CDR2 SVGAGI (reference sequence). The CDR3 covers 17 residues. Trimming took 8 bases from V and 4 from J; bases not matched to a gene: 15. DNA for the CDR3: TGTGCCAGCCCGCCCGGGACAGGGGGATATATTGGCACTGAAGCTTTCTTT. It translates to CASPPGTGGYIGTEAFF.

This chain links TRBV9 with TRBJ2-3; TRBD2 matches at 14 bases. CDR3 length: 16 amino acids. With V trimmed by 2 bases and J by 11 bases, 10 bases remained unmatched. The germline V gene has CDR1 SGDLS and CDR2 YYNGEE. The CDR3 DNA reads TGTGCCAGCAGCGTCGGGACTAGCGGGGGATTTCAGGGGCAGTATTTT. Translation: CASSVGTSGGFQGQYF.

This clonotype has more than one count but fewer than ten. In DNA form, the CDR3 reads TGCGCCAGCAGCCAACCCGGGACGGGCAATCAGCCCCAGCATTTT. Protein: CASSQPGTGNQPQHF. This chain links TRBV4-1 with TRBJ1-5, with D maybe TRBD1 (5 bases). The germline CDR1 and CDR2 sequences are MGHRA and YSYEKL. The CDR3 runs to 15 residues. The V gene lost 2 bases and the J gene lost 2 bases, with 10 bases spanning the gap.

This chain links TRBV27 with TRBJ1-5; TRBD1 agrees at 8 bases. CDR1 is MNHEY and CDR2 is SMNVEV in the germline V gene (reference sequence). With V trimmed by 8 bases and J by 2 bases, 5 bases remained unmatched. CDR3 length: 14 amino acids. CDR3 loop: CASAPGQGNQPQHF. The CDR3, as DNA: TGTGCCAGCGCTCCGGGACAGGGCAATCAGCCCCAGCATTTT.

The CDR3 region has the DNA TGTGCCAGCAGATTAGGGCTAGGGACCTACGAGCAGTACGTC. Translated: CASRLGLGTYEQYV. This rearrangement joins TRBV5-6 to TRBJ2-7; no clear D. From germline, CDR1 is SGHDT and CDR2 YYEEEE. The CDR3 has 14 residues. Trimming cost V 5 bases and J 2 bases, with 14 bases left between them.